Listed here are 14 T cell receptor beta chains from one sample, sequenced in a study of blood T cell repertoires in COVID-19 (dated by TCRdb to the early 2020s). Library preparation used the immunoSEQ multiplex PCR assay. TCRdb took this table from immuneACCESS and kept in-frame rearrangements with V and J called. Such tables lack part of the clones; where checked against another copy, unresolved V genes explain under half of the gap, and the rest is unexplained. For this sample the table gives more than 300,000 clones, of which approximately 90% were detected only once. More than 0.95% of the sample comes from the top ten. Specimen: PBMCs or T cells enriched from blood (not recorded which). The receptor set was obtained from a woman aged 18-29 years who had recovered from COVID-19.

Comments on this clone: Its ends do not fully match the called genes, so a read error is possible. The V call is TRBV3-1 (or the pseudogene TRBV3-2), the J call TRBJ2-2; the D gene is possibly TRBD2 (5 bases). The CDR3 consists of 15 residues. The V gene's germline CDR1 is LGHDT and CDR2 YNNKEL (reference sequence). The CDR3 DNA reads as TGTGCCAGCAGCCAAGGAGCCGGGAACACCGGGGAGCTATTTTTT. As protein: CASSQGAGNTGELFF.

The chain employs TRBV3-1 (or the pseudogene TRBV3-2) and TRBJ1-3; the D gene is possibly TRBD1 (6 bases). The CDR3 is 17 amino acids. The germline CDR1 and CDR2 sequences are LGHDT and YNNKEL (reference sequence). V lost 1 base and J lost 0, with 13 bases in between. Here the CDR3 reads CASSQVRGLTSGNTIYF. DNA for the CDR3: TGTGCCAGCAGCCAAGTCAGGGGTCTTACCTCTGGAAACACCATATATTTT.

The chain carries TRBV7-9 and TRBJ1-1, with 8 nucleotides matching TRBD1. Germline V gene data show CDR1 as SEHNR and CDR2 as FQNEAQ (reference sequence). Losses at the gene ends were 1 base for V and 1 base for J; bases not matched to a gene: 5. CDR3 size: 16 residues. The CDR3 loop is CASSLDGQGGNTEAFF. CDR3 coding DNA: TGTGCCAGCAGCTTAGATGGACAGGGAGGGAACACTGAAGCTTTCTTT.

The chain has TRBV21-1 and TRBJ2-7; the table's D call of TRBD1 was not tested on the DNA. TRBV21-1 is reported as a pseudogene. The CDR3 has 14 residues. The CDR3 here is CASSDRHVTYEQYF. The CDR3 DNA reads TGTGCCAGCAGCGACCGACACGTTACTTACGAGCAGTACTTC.

The chain couples TRBV11-2 to TRBJ1-4, with 10 bases lining up with TRBD1. CDR3 size: 18 residues. Trimming at V came to 5 bases and at J to 4 bases, leaving 13 bases not matched to a gene. The V gene's germline CDR1 is SGHAT and CDR2 FQNNGV. CDR3 in DNA: TGTGCCAGCAGCCAACGGGACAGGGGCCTCGGGGGTAATGAAAAACTGTTTTTT. Protein sequence: CASSQRDRGLGGNEKLFF. Using reference TRBV11-2 and TRBJ1-4 for the parts outside the CDR3, the full variable domain is EAGVAQSPRYKIIEKRQSVAFWCNPISGHATLYWYQQILGQGPKLLIQFQNNGVVDDSQLPKDRFSAERLKGVDSTLKIQPAKLEDSAVYLCASSQRDRGLGGNEKLFFGSGTQLSVL.

The CDR3 is CASSFRDREEKLFF. CDR3 nucleotide sequence: TGTGCCAGCAGCTTCCGGGACAGGGAGGAAAAACTGTTTTTT. J is TRBJ1-4 and V is TRBV5-6; 9 nucleotides agree with TRBD1. CDR1 and CDR2 (germline): SGHDT, YYEEEE. The junction had 4 bases not matched to a gene; V was cut back by 2 bases and J by 8 bases. The CDR3 has 14 residues. Filled out from reference TRBV5-6 and TRBJ1-4, the complete variable domain reads DAGVTQSPTHLIKTRGQQVTLRCSPKSGHDTVSWYQQALGQGPQFIFQYYEEEERQRGNFPDRFSGHQFPNYSSELNVNALLLGDSALYLCASSFRDREEKLFFGSGTQLSVL.

The genes are TRBV7-2 and TRBJ2-7, with TRBD2 matching over 9 bases. This CDR3 region has 14 residues. The J segment lost 7 bases and the V segment lost 2 bases, leaving 6 bases of the junction unmatched. Per germline, CDR1 SGHTA and CDR2 FQGNSA. CDR3 sequence (DNA): TGTGCCAGCAGCTTATTAGCGGGGGCCCCGGAGCAGTACTTC. Its translation: CASSLLAGAPEQYF.

The gene calls are TRBV4-1 and TRBJ2-7, with 10 bases aligning to TRBD1. After removal of 5 bases from V and 2 bases from J, the junction contained 12 bases not matched to a gene. The length of the CDR3 is 17 residues. Per the germline V gene, CDR1 is MGHRA and CDR2 is YSYEKL. The CDR3 reads CASSAGTGAPSPYEQYF. CDR3 coding DNA: TGCGCCAGCAGCGCGGGGACAGGGGCCCCGTCACCCTACGAGCAGTACTTC.

The chain couples TRBV30 to TRBJ2-7, with 12 bases that match TRBD1. Germline V gives CDR1 GTSNPN, CDR2 SVGIG (reference sequence). The CDR3 consists of 14 residues. The V segment lost 0 bases and the J segment 12 bases; nucleotides outside the gene matches: 9. The CDR3 coding sequence is TGTGCCTGGAGTGTACCCGGGACAGGGGGCTTTGGGTACTTC. This translates into CAWSVPGTGGFGYF.

V is TRBV18 and J is TRBJ2-1; weak D call: TRBD2 (5 bases). The length of the CDR3 is 16 residues. V lost 0 bases and J 5 bases, leaving 14 bases between the germline ends. CDR1 and CDR2 (germline): KGHSH, LQKENI. The CDR3 loop reads CASSPPAEGFNNEQFF. DNA for the CDR3: TGTGCCAGCTCACCACCAGCAGAGGGATTCAACAATGAGCAGTTCTTC.

V is TRBV7-2 and J is TRBJ1-6; D is unresolved. The germline V gene has CDR1 SGHTA and CDR2 FQGNSA. V was clipped by 0 bases and J by 10 bases, with 10 bases between them. CDR3 length: 14 residues. This CDR3 is CASSLARAGSPLHF. CDR3 DNA sequence: TGTGCCAGCAGCTTAGCGAGAGCCGGGTCACCCCTCCACTTT.

Worth noting for this clone: Its ends do not fully match the called genes, so a read error is possible. The gene calls are TRBV4-1 and TRBJ1-1; D might be TRBD1 (5 bases). The V gene's germline CDR1 is MGHRA and CDR2 YSYEKL. The CDR3 has 17 amino acids. CDR3 amino acids: CPSSRPAGNSVNTEAFF. In DNA form, the CDR3 reads TGCCCCAGCAGCCGCCCGGCAGGGAACTCGGTGAACACTGAAGCTTTCTTT.

V is TRBV27 and J is TRBJ2-3, with 13 bases aligning to TRBD2. The germline gives CDR1 MNHEY, CDR2 SMNVEV (reference sequence). V lost 8 bases, J lost 5 bases, and 13 bases stayed unmatched. The CDR3 spans 17 residues. The CDR3, as DNA: TGTGCCAGCCGCACACCCGGACTAGCGGGGGTGTTAGATACGCAGTATTTT. Protein sequence: CASRTPGLAGVLDTQYF.

This sequence joins TRBV4-3 and TRBJ1-6, with a weak D call TRBD1 (6 bases). Per the germline V gene, CDR1 is LGHNA and CDR2 is YSLEER. Trimming cost V 0 bases and J 10 bases, with 16 bases left between them. The CDR3 sequence is 16 residues long. CDR3 bases: TGCGCCAGCAGCCAAGATCGGCAGGGGAATGGCTCACCCCTCCACTTT. Amino acid sequence: CASSQDRQGNGSPLHF.